This TCR beta chain was documented in a study of regulatory T cells in long-lasting Graves disease. The time point is: persistent/refractory GD, antithyroid drugs over 5 years with positive TRAb. From RNA extracted from PBMCs, the TCR library was made. Xi'an, China, was home to the endocrinology department that provided patients. Arm-PCR of CDR3 regions and iRepertoire HTBI primers were the basis on which TCR beta libraries were built. TCRdb re-derived calls from the multiplex PCR reads in MiXCR, one entry per CDR3 protein. Here the sample spans about 430,000 distinct CDR3 sequences, around 20% being singletons. At least ten counts were recorded for this clonotype. Germline values: CDR1 DFQATT, CDR2 SNEGSKA (reference sequence). V lost 2 bases and J lost 3, with 16 bases in between. CDR3 length: 15 residues.

The source of this sequence is a female donor with Graves disease. Here the sequenced sample was peripheral blood mononuclear cells (PBMCs), taken when the disease was refractory, from a patient treated with antithyroid drugs. The chain employs TRBV20-1 and TRBJ1-2; D uncertain. The CDR3 DNA reads TGCAGTGCTAGAACACTGGGATTGCGGGACTATGGCTACACCTTC. This gives the protein CSARTLGLRDYGYTF.